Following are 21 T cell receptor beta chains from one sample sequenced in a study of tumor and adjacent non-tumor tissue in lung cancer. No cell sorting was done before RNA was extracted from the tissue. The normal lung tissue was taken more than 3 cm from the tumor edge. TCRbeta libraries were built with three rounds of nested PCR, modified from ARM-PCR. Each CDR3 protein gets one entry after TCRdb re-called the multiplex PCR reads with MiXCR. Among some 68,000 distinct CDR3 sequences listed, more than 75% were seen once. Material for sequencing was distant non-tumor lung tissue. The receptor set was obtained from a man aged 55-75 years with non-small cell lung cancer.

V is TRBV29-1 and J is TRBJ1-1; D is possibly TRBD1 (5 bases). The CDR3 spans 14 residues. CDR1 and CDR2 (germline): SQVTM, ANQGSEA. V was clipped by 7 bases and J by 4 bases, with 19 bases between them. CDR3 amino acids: CSATPVGASTEAFF. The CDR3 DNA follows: TGCAGCGCCACGCCCGTTGGGGCAAGCACTGAAGCTTTCTTT.

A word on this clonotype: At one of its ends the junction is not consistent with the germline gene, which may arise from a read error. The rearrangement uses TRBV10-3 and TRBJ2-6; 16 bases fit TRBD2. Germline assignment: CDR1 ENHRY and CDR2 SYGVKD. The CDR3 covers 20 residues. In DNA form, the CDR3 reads TGTGCCATCAGTGAAAATGGGACTAGCGGGAGGGACTTTGGGGCCAACGCCCTGACTTTC. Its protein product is CAISENGTSGRDFGANALTF.

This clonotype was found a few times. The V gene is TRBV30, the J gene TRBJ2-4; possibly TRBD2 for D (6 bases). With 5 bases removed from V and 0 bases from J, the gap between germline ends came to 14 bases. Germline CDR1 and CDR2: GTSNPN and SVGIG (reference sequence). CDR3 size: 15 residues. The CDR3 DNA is TGTGCCTGGGCGCGCCGCGGGGAAGCCAAAAACATTCAGTACTTC. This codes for CAWARRGEAKNIQYF.

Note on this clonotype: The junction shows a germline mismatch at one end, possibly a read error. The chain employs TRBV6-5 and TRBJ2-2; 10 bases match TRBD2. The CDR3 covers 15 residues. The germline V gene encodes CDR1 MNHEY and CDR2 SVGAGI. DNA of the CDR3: TGTTCCAGCACCACACTAGCGGGAAACACCGGGGAGCTCTTTTTT. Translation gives CSSTTLAGNTGELFF.

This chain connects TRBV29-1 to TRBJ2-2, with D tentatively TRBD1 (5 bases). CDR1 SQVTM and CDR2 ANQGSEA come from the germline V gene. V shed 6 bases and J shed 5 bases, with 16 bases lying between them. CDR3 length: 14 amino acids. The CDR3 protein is CSVAIGDKTGELFF. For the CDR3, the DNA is TGCAGCGTCGCCATAGGGGATAAAACCGGGGAGCTGTTTTTT.

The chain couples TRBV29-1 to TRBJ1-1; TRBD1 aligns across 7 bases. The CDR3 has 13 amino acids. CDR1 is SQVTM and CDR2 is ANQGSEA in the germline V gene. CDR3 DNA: TGCATCGCCTCGGCAGGGGGGGGCAGTGAAGCTTTCTTT. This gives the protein CIASAGGGSEAFF.

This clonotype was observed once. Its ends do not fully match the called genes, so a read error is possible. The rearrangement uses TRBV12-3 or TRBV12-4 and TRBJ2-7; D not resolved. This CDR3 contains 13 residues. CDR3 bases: TGTACCAGCAGTGCATCCCTTGTAGGGGAGCAGTACTTC. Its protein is CTSSASLVGEQYF.

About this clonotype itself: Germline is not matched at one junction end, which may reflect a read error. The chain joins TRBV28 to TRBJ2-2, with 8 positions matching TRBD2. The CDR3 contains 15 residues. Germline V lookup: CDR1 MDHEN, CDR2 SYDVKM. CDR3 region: CVSSADIAGSVELFF. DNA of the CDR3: TGTGTCAGCAGTGCGGATATAGCGGGAAGCGTGGAGCTGTTTTTT.

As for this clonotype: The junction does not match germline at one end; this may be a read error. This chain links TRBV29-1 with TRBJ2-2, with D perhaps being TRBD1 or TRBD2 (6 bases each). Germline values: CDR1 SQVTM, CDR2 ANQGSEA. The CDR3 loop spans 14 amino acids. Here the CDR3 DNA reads TGCAGCGTCTACCCCAGGGTCGGGGGCGCGGAGCAGTTTTTT. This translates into CSVYPRVGGAEQFF.

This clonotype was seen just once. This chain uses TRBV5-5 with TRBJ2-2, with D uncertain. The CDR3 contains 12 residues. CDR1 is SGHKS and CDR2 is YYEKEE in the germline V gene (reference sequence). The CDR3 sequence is CVNSLGSGELFF. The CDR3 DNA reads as TGTGTCAACAGCTTAGGGTCCGGGGAGCTGTTTTTT.

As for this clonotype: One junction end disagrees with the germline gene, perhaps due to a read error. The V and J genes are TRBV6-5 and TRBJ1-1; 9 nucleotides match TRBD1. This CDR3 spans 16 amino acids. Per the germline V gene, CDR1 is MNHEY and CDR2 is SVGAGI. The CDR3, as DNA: TGTGTCAGCAGTTACTCGAGGACAGGGGTTAACACTGAAGCTTTCTTT. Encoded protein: CVSSYSRTGVNTEAFF.

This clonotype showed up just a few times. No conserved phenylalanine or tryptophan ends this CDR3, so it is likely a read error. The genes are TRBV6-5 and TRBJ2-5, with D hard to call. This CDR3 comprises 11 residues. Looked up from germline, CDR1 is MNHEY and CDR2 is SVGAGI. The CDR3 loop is CTSRGTLTQYL. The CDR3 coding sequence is TGTACCAGCAGAGGCACGTTGACCCAGTACTTG.

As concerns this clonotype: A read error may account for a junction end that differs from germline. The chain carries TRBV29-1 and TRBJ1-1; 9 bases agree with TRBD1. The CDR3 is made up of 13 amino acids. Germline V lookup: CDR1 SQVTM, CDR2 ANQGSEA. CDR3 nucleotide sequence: TGCAGCGCGGGACAGGGACTGAACACTGAAGCTTCCTTT. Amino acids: CSAGQGLNTEASF.

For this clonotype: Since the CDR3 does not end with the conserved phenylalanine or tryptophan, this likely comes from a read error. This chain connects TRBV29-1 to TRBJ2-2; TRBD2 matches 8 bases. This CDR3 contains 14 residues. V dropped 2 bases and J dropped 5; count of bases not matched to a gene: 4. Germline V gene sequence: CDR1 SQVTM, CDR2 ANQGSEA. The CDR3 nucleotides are TGCAGCGTTGAAAAGCGGGAGAATACCGGGGAGCTGTTTATT. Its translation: CSVEKRENTGELFI.

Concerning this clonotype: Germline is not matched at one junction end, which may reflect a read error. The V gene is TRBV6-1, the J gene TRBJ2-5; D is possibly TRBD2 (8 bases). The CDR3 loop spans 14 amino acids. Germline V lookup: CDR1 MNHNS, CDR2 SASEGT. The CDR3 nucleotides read TGTGCCAGCAAGGTTAGTAGCGGGACAGAGACCCGGTACTTC. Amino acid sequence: CASKVSSGTETRYF.

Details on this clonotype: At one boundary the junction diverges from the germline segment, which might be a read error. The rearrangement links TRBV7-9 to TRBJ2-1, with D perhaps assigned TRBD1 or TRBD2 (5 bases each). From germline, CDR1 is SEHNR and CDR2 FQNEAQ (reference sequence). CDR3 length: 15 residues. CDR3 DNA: TGTGCCAGCAGGGTAGTTAAGGGACCTAGGCATGAGCAATTCTTC. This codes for CASRVVKGPRHEQFF.

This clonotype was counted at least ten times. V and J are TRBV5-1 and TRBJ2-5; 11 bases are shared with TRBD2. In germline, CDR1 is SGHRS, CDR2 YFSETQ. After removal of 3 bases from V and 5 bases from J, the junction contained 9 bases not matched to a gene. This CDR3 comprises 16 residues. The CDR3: CASSYASGTSGETQYF. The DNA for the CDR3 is TGCGCCAGCAGCTATGCTTCCGGGACTAGCGGCGAGACCCAGTACTTC.

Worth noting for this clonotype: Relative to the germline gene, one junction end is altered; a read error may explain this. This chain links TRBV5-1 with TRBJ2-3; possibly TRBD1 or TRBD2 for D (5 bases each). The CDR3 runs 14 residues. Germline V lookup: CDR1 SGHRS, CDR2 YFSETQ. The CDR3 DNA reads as TGCGCCAGCAGCTTGCTGGAGGAGACAGATATGCAGTATTTT. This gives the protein CASSLLEETDMQYF. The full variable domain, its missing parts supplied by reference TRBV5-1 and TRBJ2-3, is KAGVTQTPRYLIKTRGQQVTLSCSPISGHRSVSWYQQTPGQGLQFLFEYFSETQRNKGNFPGRFSGRQFSNSRSEMNVSTLELGDSALYLCASSLLEETDMQYFGPGTRLTVL.

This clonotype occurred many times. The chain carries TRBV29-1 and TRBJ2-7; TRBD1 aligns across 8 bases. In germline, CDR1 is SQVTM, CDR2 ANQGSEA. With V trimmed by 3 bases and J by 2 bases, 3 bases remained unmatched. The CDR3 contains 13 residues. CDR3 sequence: CSVEGTGTYEQYF. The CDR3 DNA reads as TGCAGCGTTGAGGGGACAGGAACCTACGAGCAGTACTTC.

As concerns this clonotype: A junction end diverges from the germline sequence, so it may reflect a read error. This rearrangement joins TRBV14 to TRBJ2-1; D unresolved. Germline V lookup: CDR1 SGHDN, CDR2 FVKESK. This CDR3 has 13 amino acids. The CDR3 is CTSSLSPSTEQFF. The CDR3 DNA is TGTACCAGCAGCCTTAGCCCCTCCACCGAGCAGTTCTTC.

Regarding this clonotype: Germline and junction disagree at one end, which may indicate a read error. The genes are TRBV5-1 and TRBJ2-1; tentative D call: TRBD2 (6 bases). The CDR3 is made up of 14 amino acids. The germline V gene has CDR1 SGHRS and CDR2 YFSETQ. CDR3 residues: CASREEGVYNEHFF. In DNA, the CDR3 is TGCGCCAGTAGGGAGGAAGGGGTCTACAATGAGCACTTCTTC.